The clone carrying this T cell receptor (beta chain) was counted only a few times. This specimen comes from a study of human T cells and chemical hapten exposure. Regarding time point: pre-sensitization, week 0. Sample treatment: therapeutic diphenylcyclopropenone sensitization with weekly scalp DPC. MiXCR, applied by TCRdb to the RACE reads, yields one record per CDR3 protein. This sample yields more than 75,000 distinct CDR3 sequences, of which around 9.6% are seen a single time; around 3.6% belongs to the top ten. Germline CDR1 LGHNA, CDR2 YNFKEQ. V shed 2 bases, J shed 8 bases, and the junction held 8 bases outside the gene matches. The CDR3 contains 16 residues.

The V call is TRBV4-2, the J call TRBJ1-6; 8 bases line up with TRBD1. This clonotype originated in a middle-aged woman with alopecia areata. Some clones in this sample may be carry-over from other donors' samples. The sequences come from whole blood, collected in connection with sensitization to the hapten diphenylcyclopropenone (DPC). The CDR3 DNA follows: TGTGCCAGCAGCCAACAACACGGACAGGGATATTCACCCCTCCACTTT. This sequence encodes CASSQQHGQGYSPLHF.